A selection of T cell receptor beta chains follows, all from one sample in a study of cytomegalovirus exposure and HLA in healthy donors. The assay was immunoSEQ multiplex PCR, and TCRdb's table has in-frame clones only and misses some. The sample includes approximately 110,000 clones, 75% to 85% of them seen just once. The specimen was PBMCs. The receptors originated from a woman between 18 and 29 years old in good health and CMV-seropositive. Both conserved end residues are part of each CDR3. A D gene is named only where the DNA matches it firmly. Clone size is given for some rows only: seen once, a few or many times, or a class if the clone is expanded.

TRBJ1-5 TRBV30 TRBD1 . CAWKGTGPSNQPQHF TGTGCCTGGAAAGGGACAGGGCCTAGCAATCAGCCCCAGCATTTT
TRBJ2-7 TRBV28 TRBD1 . CASSRTGEGNEQYF TGTGCCAGCAGCAGGACAGGGGAAGGTAACGAGCAGTACTTC
TRBJ1-6 TRBV5-6 TRBD1 . CASSQTGGNSPLHF TGTGCCAGCAGCCAGACAGGGGGTAATTCACCCCTCCACTTT
TRBJ1-3 TRBV29-1 . . CSVARRGGSGNTIYF TGCAGCGTGGCTCGAAGGGGAGGGTCTGGAAACACCATATATTTT
TRBJ2-5 TRBV7-8 . few CASSLDLLSQYF TGTGCCAGCAGCCTCGACTTACTTTCCCAGTACTTC
TRBJ2-3 TRBV4-1 TRBD1 . CASSQGRGLDTQYF TGCGCCAGCAGCCAAGGCAGGGGGCTGGATACGCAGTATTTT
TRBJ2-6 TRBV2 . . CASRFQSGANVLTF TGTGCCAGCAGGTTCCAGTCTGGGGCCAACGTCCTGACTTTC
TRBJ2-7 TRBV14 TRBD2 . CASSQDLGLYKFPGEQYF TGTGCCAGCAGCCAAGACTTGGGACTATATAAATTTCCGGGCGAGCAGTACTTC
TRBJ2-5 TRBV28 . . CASSLDQGAGETPYF TGTGCCAGCAGTTTAGACCAGGGGGCGGGAGAGACCCCGTACTTC
TRBJ2-1 TRBV25-1 TRBD2 . CASRGGTSGSYHWEQFF TGTGCCAGCAGGGGAGGGACTAGCGGGAGTTATCATTGGGAGCAGTTCTTC
TRBJ2-7 TRBV30 . few CAWKPAATYEQYF TGTGCCTGGAAACCGGCGGCTACCTACGAGCAGTACTTC
TRBJ2-3 TRBV19 TRBD2 . CASSIGTSGDDDTQYF TGTGCCAGTAGTATTGGGACTAGCGGGGATGACGATACGCAGTATTTT
TRBJ1-4 TRBV5-1 . . CASSQSRGNEKLFF TGCGCCAGCAGCCAATCACGGGGGAATGAAAAACTGTTTTTT
TRBJ1-2 TRBV6-5 . . CASSRSGPRNYGYTF TGTGCCAGCAGTAGATCAGGGCCTCGTAACTATGGCTACACCTTC
TRBJ1-3 TRBV5-1 TRBD1 . CASSLSRQGAGNTIYF TGCGCCAGCAGCTTGAGCCGACAGGGGGCGGGAAACACCATATATTTT
TRBJ2-7 TRBV18 . . CASSPTGRIFYEQYF TGTGCCAGCTCACCCACAGGGCGAATATTCTACGAGCAGTACTTC
TRBJ2-1 TRBV11-2 . . CASSRSGDNEQFF TGTGCCAGCAGCCGCTCCGGGGACAATGAGCAGTTCTTC
TRBJ2-1 TRBV10-3 TRBD2 . CAISELVRGAGNEQFF TGTGCCATCAGTGAGTTGGTCCGAGGAGCGGGAAATGAGCAGTTCTTC